Listed here are 18 T cell receptor beta chains from one sample, sequenced in a study (dated by TCRdb to between 2015 and 2016). The library was produced with RT-PCR. Sequencing used an Illumina MiSeq. TCRdb trimmed the raw reads at Q25, called clones with MiXCR and kept productive beta chains. Each record represents a unique CDR3 protein, reported with the most common genes and DNA among its rows. The sample records about 680,000 distinct CDR3 sequences, 12% to 15% of which are singletons. The ten most abundant clones make up 3.6% of the sample. The sample was memory CD4+ T cells from blood. Receptor source: a female donor in good health, serving as a healthy control.

This clonotype came up many times. The chain recombines TRBV6-5 with TRBJ2-3; the D call may be TRBD1 or TRBD2 (5 bases each). The CDR3 has 16 amino acids. The germline gives CDR1 MNHEY, CDR2 SVGAGI. Trimming cost V 7 bases and J 4 bases, with 21 bases left between them. The CDR3 protein is CASTSWDQRGPDTQYF. The CDR3 DNA is TGTGCCAGCACCTCCTGGGACCAGCGAGGCCCAGATACGCAGTATTTT.

There are a few counts of this clonotype. This chain connects TRBV6-1 to TRBJ2-3; TRBD2 agrees at 9 bases. Trimming cost V 3 bases and J 5 bases; bases outside gene matches: 6. CDR1 MNHNS and CDR2 SASEGT come from the germline V gene. The CDR3 is made up of 15 amino acids. In DNA form, the CDR3 reads TGTGCCAGCAGTGACCCGGGACTAGCCAAAGATACGCAGTATTTT. Residues: CASSDPGLAKDTQYF.

This clonotype was seen more than once but under ten times. The CDR3: CASSFLAADYEQYF. CDR3 bases: TGTGCCAGCAGCTTTCTGGCGGCCGACTACGAGCAGTACTTC. V and J are TRBV11-2 and TRBJ2-7, with unresolved D. Between the trimmed V and J ends, which lost 3 bases and 3 bases, there was a span of 12 bases. Germline assignment: CDR1 SGHAT and CDR2 FQNNGV. The CDR3 sequence is 14 residues long.

J is TRBJ1-6 and V is TRBV5-1; maybe TRBD1 (6 bases). Trimming removed 5 bases at V and 10 bases at J, with 16 bases between. The CDR3 sequence is 14 residues long. Germline lookup yields CDR1 SGHRS and CDR2 YFSETQ. CDR3 DNA: TGCGCCAGCAGAGGGGGGCTGAGGGAATCACCCCTCCACTTT. As protein: CASRGGLRESPLHF.

In this sample, this clonotype turned up many times. The chain links TRBV12-3 or TRBV12-4 to TRBJ2-2; D is undetermined. The CDR3 has 14 amino acids. The V end lost 6 bases, the J end lost 2 bases, and 10 bases lay between the germline ends. The CDR3 DNA reads TGTGCCAGCAGGGGTAAAAGAAACACCGGGGAGCTGTTTTTT. Translated: CASRGKRNTGELFF.

This clonotype was found many times. The junction and the germline gene differ at one end; a read error may be behind it. The chain recombines TRBV5-1 with TRBJ2-5; D is uncertain. The CDR3 consists of 11 residues. Germline CDR1 reads SGHRS; CDR2 reads YFSETQ. The CDR3 DNA sequence: TGTGCCAGCAGCTTATTCGAGACCCAGTACTTC. Its protein is CASSLFETQYF.

This clonotype was found many times. The V gene is TRBV7-9, the J gene TRBJ2-5, with 8 bases aligning to TRBD2. The J segment lost 2 bases and the V segment lost 8 bases, leaving 10 bases of the junction unmatched. Germline V gives CDR1 SEHNR, CDR2 FQNEAQ (reference sequence). The CDR3 has 15 residues. In nucleotides, the CDR3 is TGTGCCAGCTCGATCTCAGCGGGAGAACAAGAGACCCAGTACTTC. It yields the protein CASSISAGEQETQYF.

This chain uses TRBV6-5 with TRBJ2-3; D is unclear. CDR1 is MNHEY and CDR2 is SVGAGI in the germline V gene. CDR3 length equals 14 residues. V dropped 4 bases and J dropped 5 bases, with 13 bases sitting between them. CDR3 DNA sequence: TGTGCCAGCAGTTTTATGGCAGCCCAAGATACGCAGTATTTT. The encoded protein is CASSFMAAQDTQYF.

This clonotype was observed a handful of times. Here the CDR3 reads CASSGIAGEIADTQYF. CDR3 bases: TGTGCCAGCAGTGGGATAGCGGGAGAGATCGCAGATACGCAGTATTTT. The chain couples TRBV9 to TRBJ2-3; TRBD2 matches 9 bases. CDR3 length equals 16 residues. V shed 5 bases and J 4 bases; nucleotides not matched to a gene: 11. Looked up from germline, CDR1 is SGDLS and CDR2 is YYNGEE.

The rearrangement joins TRBV5-1 to TRBJ2-5; TRBD1 agrees at 7 bases. The germline gives CDR1 SGHRS, CDR2 YFSETQ. The junction had 8 bases not matched to a gene; V was cut back by 4 bases and J by 5 bases. The CDR3 extends over 14 amino acids. In DNA form, the CDR3 reads TGCGCCAGCAGCGGTGACAGGGTTAGTGAGACCCAGTACTTC. This encodes CASSGDRVSETQYF.

The rearrangement joins TRBV7-2 to TRBJ2-2; D not resolved. Germline assignment: CDR1 SGHTA and CDR2 FQGNSA. Trimming shortened V by 6 bases and J by 0 bases, and 5 bases separated the two germline ends. The CDR3 runs 13 residues. CDR3 in DNA: TGTGCCAGCAGTGTAACGAACACCGGGGAGCTGTTTTTT. Translation: CASSVTNTGELFF.

Only a few counts were recorded for this clonotype. The V gene is TRBV27, the J gene TRBJ2-1; unclear D gene. CDR1 and CDR2 (germline): MNHEY, SMNVEV (reference sequence). The CDR3 consists of 15 residues. V lost 5 bases and J 0 bases, leaving 11 bases between the germline ends. CDR3 in amino acids: CASSGLGFSYNEQFF. In nucleotides, the CDR3 is TGTGCCAGCAGTGGGTTGGGGTTCTCCTACAATGAGCAGTTCTTC.

For this clonotype: This may be a read error, as it is one base from a much larger clone. The chain uses TRBV12-3 or TRBV12-4 and TRBJ2-7, with D hard to call. This CDR3 spans 15 amino acids. Here the CDR3 DNA reads TGTGCCAGCAGTTCGGTGGGTAGGCTGTCCTACAAGCAGTACTTC. Its translation is CASSSVGRLSYKQYF.

CDR3 sequence reads: CSVGKDSYEQYF. CDR3 sequence (DNA): TGCAGCGTTGGAAAGGACAGCTACGAGCAGTACTTC. The V call is TRBV29-1, the J call TRBJ2-7; a possible D gene is TRBD1 (6 bases). V gave up 4 bases and J gave up 3 bases, with 10 bases separating them. The CDR3 has 12 residues. The germline V gene has CDR1 SQVTM and CDR2 ANQGSEA.

This sequence joins TRBV27 and TRBJ2-7; 12 bases align to TRBD2. V gave up 5 bases and J gave up 3 bases; unmatched junction bases: 5. The CDR3 extends over 15 amino acids. Germline CDR1 is MNHEY and CDR2 is SMNVEV (reference sequence). The CDR3 region is CASSRGLAGYYEQYF. The DNA of the CDR3 is TGTGCCAGCAGTCGAGGACTAGCGGGATACTACGAGCAGTACTTC.

This clonotype was detected ten times or more. The chain recombines TRBV6-1 with TRBJ2-3, with 7 nucleotides matching TRBD1. V lost 5 bases to trimming and J lost 5 bases; unmatched junction nucleotides: 7. Germline V lookup: CDR1 MNHNS, CDR2 SASEGT. The CDR3 is made up of 14 amino acids. In DNA, the CDR3 is TGTGCCAGCAGTAGGGACAGAGCGCTAGATACGCAGTATTTT. Its protein product is CASSRDRALDTQYF.

This chain uses TRBV10-3 with TRBJ1-2, with TRBD1 as a possible D gene (6 bases). Looked up from germline, CDR1 is ENHRY and CDR2 is SYGVKD. V dropped 7 bases and J dropped 3 bases, with 18 bases sitting between them. The CDR3 loop spans 15 amino acids. The CDR3 nucleotides read TGTGCCATCACCCGTCAAGGGGGAGTAGACTATGGCTACACCTTC. Encoded protein: CAITRQGGVDYGYTF.

This clonotype came up many times. V is TRBV15 and J is TRBJ2-5; 9 bases line up with TRBD2. Germline-derived CDR1 and CDR2 are LNHNV and YYDKDF (reference sequence). CDR3 length: 16 amino acids. Trimming removed 3 bases from V and 6 bases from J; junction bases left unmatched: 11. The CDR3, as DNA: TGTGCCACCAGCAGGGTTAGCGGGAGAGCTGAGAAGACCCAGTACTTC. Its translation: CATSRVSGRAEKTQYF.